This T cell receptor (beta chain) was observed in a study of blood T cell repertoires in COVID-19. Sequencing used immunoSEQ multiplex PCR; TCRdb keeps in-frame clones, though not all of them. The top ten hold about 10% of the sample, which has fewer than 250,000 clones, around four fifths seen once. CDR3 length: 15 amino acids. Germline V gene lookup returns CDR1 LNHDA and CDR2 SQIVND (reference sequence). The ends were cut back, 1 base at V and 1 base at J, with 10 bases in the middle. Worth noting for this clone: The sample carries other DNA sequences with the same CDR3.

In Seattle, patients joined the study during active infection and were tracked longitudinally. The specimen was peripheral blood. This sequence was found in a woman of 80 years or more with COVID-19, enrolled during active disease. The chain links TRBV19 to TRBJ1-1; D may be TRBD1 (6 bases). The chain's CDR3 is CASSIVGQPNTEAFF. CDR3 DNA: TGTGCCAGTAGTATAGTTGGACAGCCGAACACTGAAGCTTTCTTT.